The T cell receptor beta chain described here comes from a study of blood T cell dynamics during melanoma immunotherapy (dated by TCRdb to about 2020). Study-level background: Patients had metastatic melanoma and received first-line pembrolizumab or nivolumab plus ipilimumab as standard of care in the United Kingdom. To find early correlates of response, peripheral T cell receptor repertoires were profiled in metastatic melanoma patients before and after one cycle of checkpoint inhibitor therapy. The training cohort consisted of consecutive patients, while an additional independent group of patients from the same centre was pooled to form an external validation set. General findings and caveats noted by the study authors: The relatively small sample size was acknowledged as potentially limiting generalization of the results. The study could not determine whether the T cell clones driving repertoire changes were melanoma-specific or reflected general immune activation. Patients who later achieved disease control showed a bifurcated PBMC repertoire reorganization at W3, with increased clonality or increased diversity, unlike progressors.

A fixed 350 ng of DNA was loaded for every bulk PBMC sample. TCR beta CDR3 sequences were amplified from genomic DNA with the immunoSEQ TCRb Assay kit following manufacturer instructions. The KAPA Library Quantification Kit for Illumina platforms was used to quantify the pooled libraries by qPCR. Sequencing of the pooled libraries was done on an Illumina NextSeq 500, with clustering at roughly 0.55-1.1 pM. In the source study's methods: Analysis of the TCR data relied on immunoSEQ ANALYZER and the R LymphoSeq package. A rearrangement efficiency score was calculated as productive divided by the sum of productive and non-productive CDR3 sequences. Within each patient, timepoints were compared pairwise for clonality, measured with the Gini coefficient, and for diversity, measured with the Renyi index at alpha=1. In LymphoSeq, clonal relatedness was computed using an edit distance of 3, and repertoire similarity was computed using the Bhattacharyya coefficient. Linear discriminant analysis on week-3 changes in clonality and diversity was built with the R MASS and caret packages to classify response. TCRdb holds this immuneACCESS table with in-frame rearrangements only. Some clones are missing; in checked studies, unresolved V genes explain under half, and the rest has no known cause. For V, J and clone size, that table is used; D and trimming come from the DNA. The sample profile shows 11,000 to 15,000 clones; about nine tenths of them were found once. Around 6% of the sample rests with the top ten.

Comments on this clone: Its antigen is not yet known. Compared with germline, one end of the junction differs, possibly owing to a read error.

Per the publication, the time point label means: pre-treatment baseline. Blood samples were taken before treatment (T0) and at week 3 (W3), following the first cycle of checkpoint blockade. Except for a couple of patients with rapid clinical progression, response was assessed 12 weeks after the first infusion by RECIST 1.1; disease control meant complete response, partial response or stable disease. Patients were excluded for prior systemic cancer treatment, concomitant immunosuppressant therapy or synchronous other active malignancies. TCR beta was sequenced in both bulk PBMC and plasma cell-free DNA in order to track circulating cells as well as T cell turnover. PBMC were isolated from blood with Lymphoprep and SepMate tubes, followed by red cell lysis. DNA from PBMC and sorted T cell subsets was extracted with QIAamp DNA Blood Mini kits. This clonotype was obtained from a human donor with melanoma. The sample here was blood, taken from a patient treated with checkpoint blockade.

The CDR3 reads CASSHDRDPTNEKLFF. The sequence in DNA is TGCGCCAGCAGCCACGACAGGGACCCAACGAATGAAAAACTGTTTTTT. The sequence is built from TRBV4-1 and TRBJ1-4, with 7 central nucleotides matching TRBD1. Taken from cysteine to phenylalanine, the CDR3 has 16 residues. Just CDR3 DNA is preserved here, 48 bases in frame from base 1. The CDR1 and CDR2 encoded by the germline V gene are MGHRA and YSYEKL.